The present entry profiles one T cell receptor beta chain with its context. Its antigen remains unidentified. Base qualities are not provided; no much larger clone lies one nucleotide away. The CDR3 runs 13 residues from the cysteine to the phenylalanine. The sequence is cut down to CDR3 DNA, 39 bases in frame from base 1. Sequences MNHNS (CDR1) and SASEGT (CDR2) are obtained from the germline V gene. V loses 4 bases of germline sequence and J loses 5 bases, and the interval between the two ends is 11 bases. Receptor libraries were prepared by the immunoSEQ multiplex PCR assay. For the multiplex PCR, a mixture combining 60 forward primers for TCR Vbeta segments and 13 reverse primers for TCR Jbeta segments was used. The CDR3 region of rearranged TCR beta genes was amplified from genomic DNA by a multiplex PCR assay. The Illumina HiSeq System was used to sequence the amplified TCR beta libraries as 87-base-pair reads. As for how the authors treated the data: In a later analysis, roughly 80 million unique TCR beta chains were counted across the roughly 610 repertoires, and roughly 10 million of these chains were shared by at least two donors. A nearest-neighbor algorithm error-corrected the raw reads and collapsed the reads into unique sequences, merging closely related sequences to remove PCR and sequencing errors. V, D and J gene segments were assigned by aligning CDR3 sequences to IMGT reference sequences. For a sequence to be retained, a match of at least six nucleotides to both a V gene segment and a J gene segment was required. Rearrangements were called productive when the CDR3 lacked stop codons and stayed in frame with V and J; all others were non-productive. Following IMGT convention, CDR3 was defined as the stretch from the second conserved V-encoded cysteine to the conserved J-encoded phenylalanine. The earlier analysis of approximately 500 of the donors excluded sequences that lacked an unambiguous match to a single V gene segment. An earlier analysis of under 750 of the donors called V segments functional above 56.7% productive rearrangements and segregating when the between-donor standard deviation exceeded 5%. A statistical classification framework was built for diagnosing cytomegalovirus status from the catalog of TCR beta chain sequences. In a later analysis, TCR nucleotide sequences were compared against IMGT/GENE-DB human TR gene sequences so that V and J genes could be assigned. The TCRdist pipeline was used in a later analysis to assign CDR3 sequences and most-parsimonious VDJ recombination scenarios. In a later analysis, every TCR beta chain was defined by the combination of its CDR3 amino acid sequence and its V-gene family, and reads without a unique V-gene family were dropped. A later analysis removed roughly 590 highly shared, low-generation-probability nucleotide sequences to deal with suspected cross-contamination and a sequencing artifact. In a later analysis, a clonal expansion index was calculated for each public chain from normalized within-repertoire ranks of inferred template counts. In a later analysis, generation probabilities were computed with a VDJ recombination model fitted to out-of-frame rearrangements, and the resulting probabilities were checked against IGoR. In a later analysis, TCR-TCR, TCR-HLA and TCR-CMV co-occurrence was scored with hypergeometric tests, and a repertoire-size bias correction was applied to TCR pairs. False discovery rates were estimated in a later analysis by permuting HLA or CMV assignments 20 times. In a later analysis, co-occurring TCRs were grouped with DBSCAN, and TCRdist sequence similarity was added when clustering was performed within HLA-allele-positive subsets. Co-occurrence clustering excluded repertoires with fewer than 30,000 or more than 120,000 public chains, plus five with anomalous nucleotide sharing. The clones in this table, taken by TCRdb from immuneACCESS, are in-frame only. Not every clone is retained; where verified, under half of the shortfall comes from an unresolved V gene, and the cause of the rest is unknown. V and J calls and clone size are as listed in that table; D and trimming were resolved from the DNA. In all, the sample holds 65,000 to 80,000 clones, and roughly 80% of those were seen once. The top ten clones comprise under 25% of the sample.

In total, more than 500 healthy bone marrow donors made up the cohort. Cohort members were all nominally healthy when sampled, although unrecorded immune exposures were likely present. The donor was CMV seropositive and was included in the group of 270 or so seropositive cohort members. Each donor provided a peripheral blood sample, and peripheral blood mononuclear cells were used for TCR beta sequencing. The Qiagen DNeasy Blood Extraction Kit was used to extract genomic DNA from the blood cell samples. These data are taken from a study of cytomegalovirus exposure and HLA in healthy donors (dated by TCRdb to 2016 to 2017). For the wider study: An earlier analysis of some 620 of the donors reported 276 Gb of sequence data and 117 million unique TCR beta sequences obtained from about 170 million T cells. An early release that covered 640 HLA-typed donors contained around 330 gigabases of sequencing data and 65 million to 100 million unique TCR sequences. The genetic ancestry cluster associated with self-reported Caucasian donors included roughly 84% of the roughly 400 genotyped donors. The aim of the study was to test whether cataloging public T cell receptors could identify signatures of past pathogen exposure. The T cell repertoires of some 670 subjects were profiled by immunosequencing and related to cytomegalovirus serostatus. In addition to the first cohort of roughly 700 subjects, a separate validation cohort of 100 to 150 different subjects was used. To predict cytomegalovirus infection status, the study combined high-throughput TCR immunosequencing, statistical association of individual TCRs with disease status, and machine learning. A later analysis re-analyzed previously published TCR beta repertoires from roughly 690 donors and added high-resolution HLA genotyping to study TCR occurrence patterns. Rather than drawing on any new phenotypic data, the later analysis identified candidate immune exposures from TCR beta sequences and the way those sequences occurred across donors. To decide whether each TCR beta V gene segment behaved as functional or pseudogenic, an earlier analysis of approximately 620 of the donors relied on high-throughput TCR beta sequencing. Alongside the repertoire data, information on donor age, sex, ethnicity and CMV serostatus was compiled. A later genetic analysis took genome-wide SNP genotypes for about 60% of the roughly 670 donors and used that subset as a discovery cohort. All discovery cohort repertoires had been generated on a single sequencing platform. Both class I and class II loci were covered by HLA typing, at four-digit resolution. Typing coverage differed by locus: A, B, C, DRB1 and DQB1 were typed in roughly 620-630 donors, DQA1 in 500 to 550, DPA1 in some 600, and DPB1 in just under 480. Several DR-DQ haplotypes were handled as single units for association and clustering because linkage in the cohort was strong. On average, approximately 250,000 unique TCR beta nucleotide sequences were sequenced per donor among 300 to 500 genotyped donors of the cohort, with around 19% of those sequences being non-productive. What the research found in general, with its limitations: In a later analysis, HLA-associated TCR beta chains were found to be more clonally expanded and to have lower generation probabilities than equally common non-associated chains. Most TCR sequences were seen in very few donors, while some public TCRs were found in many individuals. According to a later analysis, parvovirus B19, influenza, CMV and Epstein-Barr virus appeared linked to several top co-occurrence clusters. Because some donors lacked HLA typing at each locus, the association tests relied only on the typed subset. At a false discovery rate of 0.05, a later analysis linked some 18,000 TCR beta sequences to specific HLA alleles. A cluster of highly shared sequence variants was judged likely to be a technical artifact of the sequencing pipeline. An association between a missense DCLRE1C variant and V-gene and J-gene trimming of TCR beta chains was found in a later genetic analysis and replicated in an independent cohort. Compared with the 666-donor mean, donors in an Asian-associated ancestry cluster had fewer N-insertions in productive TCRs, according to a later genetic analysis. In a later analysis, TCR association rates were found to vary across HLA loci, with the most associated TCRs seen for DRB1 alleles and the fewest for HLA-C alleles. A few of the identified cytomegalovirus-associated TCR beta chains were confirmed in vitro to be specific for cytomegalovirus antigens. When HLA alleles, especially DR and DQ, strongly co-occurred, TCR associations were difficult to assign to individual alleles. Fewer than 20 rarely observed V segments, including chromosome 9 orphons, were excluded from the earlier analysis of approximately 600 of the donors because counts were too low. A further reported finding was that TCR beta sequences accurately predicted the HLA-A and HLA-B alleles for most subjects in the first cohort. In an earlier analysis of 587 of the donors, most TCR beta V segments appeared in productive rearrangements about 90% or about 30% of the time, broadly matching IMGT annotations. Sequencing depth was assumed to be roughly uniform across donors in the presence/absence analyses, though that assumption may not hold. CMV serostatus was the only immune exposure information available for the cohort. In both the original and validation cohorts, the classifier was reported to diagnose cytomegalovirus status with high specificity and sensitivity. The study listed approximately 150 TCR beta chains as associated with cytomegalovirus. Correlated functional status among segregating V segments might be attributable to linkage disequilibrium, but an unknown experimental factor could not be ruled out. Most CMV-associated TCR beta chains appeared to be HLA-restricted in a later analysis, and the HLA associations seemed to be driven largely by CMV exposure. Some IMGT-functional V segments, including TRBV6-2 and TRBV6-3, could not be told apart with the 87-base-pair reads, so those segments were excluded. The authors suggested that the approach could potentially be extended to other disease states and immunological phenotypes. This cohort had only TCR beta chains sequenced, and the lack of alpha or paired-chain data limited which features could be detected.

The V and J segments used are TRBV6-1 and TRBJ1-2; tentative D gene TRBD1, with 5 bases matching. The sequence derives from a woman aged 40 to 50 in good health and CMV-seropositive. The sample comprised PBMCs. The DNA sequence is TGTGCCAGCAGTGGCCCGGGGGGGTATGGCTACACCTTC. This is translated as CASSGPGGYGYTF.